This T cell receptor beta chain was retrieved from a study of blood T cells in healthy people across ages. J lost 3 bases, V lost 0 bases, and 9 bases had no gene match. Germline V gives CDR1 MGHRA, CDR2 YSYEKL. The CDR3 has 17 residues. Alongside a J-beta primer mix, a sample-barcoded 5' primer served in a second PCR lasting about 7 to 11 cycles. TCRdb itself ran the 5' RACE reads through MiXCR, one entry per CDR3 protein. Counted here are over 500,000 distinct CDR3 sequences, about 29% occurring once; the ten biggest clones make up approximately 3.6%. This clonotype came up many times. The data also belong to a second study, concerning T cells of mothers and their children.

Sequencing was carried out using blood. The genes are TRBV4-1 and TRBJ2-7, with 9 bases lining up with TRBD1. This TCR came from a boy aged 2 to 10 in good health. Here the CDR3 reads CASSQESGQGSDYEQYF. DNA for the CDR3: TGCGCCAGCAGCCAAGAATCCGGACAGGGGTCCGACTACGAGCAGTACTTC.